The TCR beta chain described here comes from a study of blood T cell repertoires in COVID-19. Across the whole study: Acute and convalescent COVID-19 specimens originated in the United States, Italy and Spain. T cells, B-cell-depleted T cells, or PBMCs supplied cDNA or gDNA.

Germline CDR1 MNHEY, CDR2 SVGAGI. V was pared by 10 bases and J by 6 bases, with 18 bases between. This CDR3 is 14 amino acids long. Data came from immunoSEQ multiplex PCR; TCRdb stores just in-frame clones and leaves some out. The table includes just under 55,000 clones, about four fifths detected once. The sample comprised peripheral blood. The chain uses TRBV6-5 and TRBJ2-2; D is unclear. This clonotype was sampled from a woman aged 55-70 years with acute or convalescent COVID-19. CDR3 loop: CAILVARNPGELFF. CDR3 sequence (DNA): TGTGCCATCCTCGTGGCCCGAAACCCCGGGGAGCTGTTTTTT.